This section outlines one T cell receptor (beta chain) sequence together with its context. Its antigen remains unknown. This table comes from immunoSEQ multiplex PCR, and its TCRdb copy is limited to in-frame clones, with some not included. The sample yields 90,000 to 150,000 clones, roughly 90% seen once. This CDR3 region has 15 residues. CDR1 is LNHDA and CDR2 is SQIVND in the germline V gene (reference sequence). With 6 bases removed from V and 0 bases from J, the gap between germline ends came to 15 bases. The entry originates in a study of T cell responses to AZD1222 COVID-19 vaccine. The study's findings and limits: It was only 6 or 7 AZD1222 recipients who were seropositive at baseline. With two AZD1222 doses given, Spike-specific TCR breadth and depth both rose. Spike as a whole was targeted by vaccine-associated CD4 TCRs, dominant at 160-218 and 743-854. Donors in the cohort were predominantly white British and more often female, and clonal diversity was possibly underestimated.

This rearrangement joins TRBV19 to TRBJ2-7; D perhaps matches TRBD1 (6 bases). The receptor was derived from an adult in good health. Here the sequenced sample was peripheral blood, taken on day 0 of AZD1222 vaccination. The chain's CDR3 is CASSTSGVFSYEQYF. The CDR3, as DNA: TGTGCCAGTAGCACTTCAGGGGTTTTCTCCTACGAGCAGTACTTC.